This record concerns one T cell receptor (beta chain) sequence. The antigen is undetermined. The CDR3 consists of 15 residues. Germline CDR1 KGHSH, CDR2 LQKENI. V lost 3 bases and J 0 bases, leaving 12 bases between the germline ends. Healthy bone marrow donors made up the donor group. These data belong to a study of cytomegalovirus exposure and HLA in healthy donors. The PCR employed 60 Vbeta primers together with 13 Jbeta primers. Assay used: immunoSEQ multiplex PCR; TCRdb lists only in-frame clones, some missing. The data contain roughly 120,000 clones, 79% of them singletons. Study-wide findings and caveats: In a later analysis, productive TCRs from donors in an Asian-associated ancestry cluster reportedly carried fewer N-insertions than the cohort mean. Further analysis was carried out later, and it showed several of the most significant clusters appearing linked to common viral pathogens. It was only CMV serostatus that was available as immune exposure information.

This sequence joins TRBV18 and TRBJ2-7, with a weak D call TRBD1 (6 bases). The sequenced sample was PBMCs. The source is a man younger than 35 in good health and CMV-seronegative. CDR3 nucleotide sequence: TGTGCCAGCTCACCTTCGACAGGAGGCTCCTACGAGCAGTACGTC. This gives the protein CASSPSTGGSYEQYV.